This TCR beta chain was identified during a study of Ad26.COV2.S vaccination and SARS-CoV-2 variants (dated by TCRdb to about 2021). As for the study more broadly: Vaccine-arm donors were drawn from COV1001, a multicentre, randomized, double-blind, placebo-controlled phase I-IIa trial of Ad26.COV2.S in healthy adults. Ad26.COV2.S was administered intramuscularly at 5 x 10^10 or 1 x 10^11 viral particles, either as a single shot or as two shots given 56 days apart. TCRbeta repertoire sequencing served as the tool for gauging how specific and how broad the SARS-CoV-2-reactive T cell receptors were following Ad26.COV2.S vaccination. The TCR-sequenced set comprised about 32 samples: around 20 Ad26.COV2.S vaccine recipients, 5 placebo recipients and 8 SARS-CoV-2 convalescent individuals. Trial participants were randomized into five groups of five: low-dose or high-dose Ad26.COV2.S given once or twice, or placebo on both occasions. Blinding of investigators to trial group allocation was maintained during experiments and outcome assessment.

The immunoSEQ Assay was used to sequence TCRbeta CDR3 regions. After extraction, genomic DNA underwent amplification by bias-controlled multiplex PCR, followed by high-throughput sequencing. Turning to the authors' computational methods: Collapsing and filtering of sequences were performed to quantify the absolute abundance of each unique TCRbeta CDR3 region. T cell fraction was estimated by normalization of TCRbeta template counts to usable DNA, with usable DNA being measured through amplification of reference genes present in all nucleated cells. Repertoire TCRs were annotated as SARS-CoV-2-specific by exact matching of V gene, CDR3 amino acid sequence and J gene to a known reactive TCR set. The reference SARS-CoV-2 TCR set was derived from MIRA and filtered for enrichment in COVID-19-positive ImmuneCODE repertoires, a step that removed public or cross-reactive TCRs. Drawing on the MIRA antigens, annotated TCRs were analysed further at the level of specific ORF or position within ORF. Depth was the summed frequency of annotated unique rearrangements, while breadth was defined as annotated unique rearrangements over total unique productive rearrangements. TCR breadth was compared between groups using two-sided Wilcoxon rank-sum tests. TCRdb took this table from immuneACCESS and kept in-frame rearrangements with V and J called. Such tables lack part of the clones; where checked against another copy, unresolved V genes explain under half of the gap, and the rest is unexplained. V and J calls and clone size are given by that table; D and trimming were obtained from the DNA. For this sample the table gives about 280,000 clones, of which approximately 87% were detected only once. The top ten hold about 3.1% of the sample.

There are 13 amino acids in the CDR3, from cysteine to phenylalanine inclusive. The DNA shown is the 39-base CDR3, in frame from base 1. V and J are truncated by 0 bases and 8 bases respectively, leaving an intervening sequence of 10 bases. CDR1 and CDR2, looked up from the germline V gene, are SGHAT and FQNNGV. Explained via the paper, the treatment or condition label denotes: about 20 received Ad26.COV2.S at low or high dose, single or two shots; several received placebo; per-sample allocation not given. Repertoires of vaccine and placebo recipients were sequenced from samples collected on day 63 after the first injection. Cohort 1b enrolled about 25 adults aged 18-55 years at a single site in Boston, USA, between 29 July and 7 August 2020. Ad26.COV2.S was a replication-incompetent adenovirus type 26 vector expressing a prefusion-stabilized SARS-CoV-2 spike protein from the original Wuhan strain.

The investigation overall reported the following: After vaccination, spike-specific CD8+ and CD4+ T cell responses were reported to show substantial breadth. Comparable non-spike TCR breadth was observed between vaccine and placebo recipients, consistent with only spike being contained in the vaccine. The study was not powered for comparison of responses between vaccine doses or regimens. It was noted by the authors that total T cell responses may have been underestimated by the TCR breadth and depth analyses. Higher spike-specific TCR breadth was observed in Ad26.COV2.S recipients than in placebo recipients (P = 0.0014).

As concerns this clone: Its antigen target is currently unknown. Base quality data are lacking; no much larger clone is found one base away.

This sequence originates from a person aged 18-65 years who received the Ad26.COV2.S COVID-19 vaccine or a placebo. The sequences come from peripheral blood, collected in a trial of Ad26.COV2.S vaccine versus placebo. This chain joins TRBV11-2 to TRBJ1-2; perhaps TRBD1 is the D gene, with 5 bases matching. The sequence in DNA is TGTGCCAGCAGCTTAGATTTGTGGGGCGGCTACACCTTC. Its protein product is CASSLDLWGGYTF.